This T cell receptor (beta chain) was found in a study of human T cells and chemical hapten exposure. Study-level findings and limits: With DPC sensitization, TCRs exceeding 1 in 1000 frequency showed no change.

Time point: healthy volunteer bleed at 2 weeks. Unfractionated whole blood was the source of the extracted total RNA. What the library attached to individual cDNA molecules were unique molecular identifiers. TCRdb ran MiXCR on the RACE reads and lists one entry per CDR3 protein. The table has over 45,000 distinct CDR3 sequences, 3.5% to 4.5% seen once. This clonotype was counted many times. Its cognate antigen is unknown. The ends lost 4 bases at V and 7 bases at J; junction bases unmatched: 5. This CDR3 has 13 residues. Looked up from germline, CDR1 is ENHRY and CDR2 is SYGVKD. The TCR sequence derives from a female donor in good health. Some clones in this sample may be carry-over from other donors' samples. Sequencing was done on a sample of whole blood. The chain recombines TRBV10-3 with TRBJ1-1, with 8 nucleotides matching TRBD1. CDR3 DNA sequence: TGTGCCATCAGTGTAGGACAGGGTGGTGAAGCTTTCTTT. Translated: CAISVGQGGEAFF.